The rows below give T cell receptor beta chains drawn from one sample of a study of OX40 agonist ivuxolimab in advanced cancers. Generated by immunoSEQ multiplex PCR, the TCRdb table keeps only in-frame clones and is missing some. The sample yields 3,000 to 3,500 clones, around 80% seen once. The specimen was CD4+ or CD8+ T cells sorted from blood, collected in a trial of the OX40 agonist ivuxolimab. The receptors shown here come from an adult with an advanced solid tumor such as melanoma, head and neck, liver or kidney cancer. Each CDR3 is given with its conserved first and last residue.

TRBV4-2,CASSLGAGGPYNEQFF
TRBV19,CATSGRPVGEKLFF
TRBV6-5,CASKGTGALQETQYF
TRBV9,CASSGRDSHNEQFF
TRBV6-6,CASSFSGRGNEQFF
TRBV6-5,CASSYTSGRALYEQFF
TRBV2,CASSDGLAVRYEQYF
TRBV7-8,CASSSYWGPSDTQYF
TRBV4-2,CASSQEQVSNQPQHF
TRBV6-4,CASARTSTDTQYF
TRBV5-1,CASSLGTLYEAFF
TRBV9,CASSVGIGGNEQFF
TRBV6-5,CASSYSGSYEQYF
TRBV7-2,CASSFSGAGGETQYF
TRBV6-5,CASSVARDTEAFF
TRBV4-1,CASKRDSSSYNEQFF
TRBV27,CASSLTSWDEQYF
TRBV4-1,CASSQGSGTTYEQYF